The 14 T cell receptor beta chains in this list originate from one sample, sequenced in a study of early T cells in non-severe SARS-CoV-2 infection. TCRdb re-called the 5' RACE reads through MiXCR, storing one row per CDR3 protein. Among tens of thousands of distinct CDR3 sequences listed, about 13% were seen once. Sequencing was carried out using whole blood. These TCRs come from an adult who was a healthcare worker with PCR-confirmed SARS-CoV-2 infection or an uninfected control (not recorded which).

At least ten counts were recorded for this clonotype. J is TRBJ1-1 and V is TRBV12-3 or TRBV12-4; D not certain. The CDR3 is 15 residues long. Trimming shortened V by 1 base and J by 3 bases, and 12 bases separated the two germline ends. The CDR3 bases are TGTGCCAGCAGTTTAGGGCCACAGTGGCACACTGAAGCTTTCTTT. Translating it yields CASSLGPQWHTEAFF.

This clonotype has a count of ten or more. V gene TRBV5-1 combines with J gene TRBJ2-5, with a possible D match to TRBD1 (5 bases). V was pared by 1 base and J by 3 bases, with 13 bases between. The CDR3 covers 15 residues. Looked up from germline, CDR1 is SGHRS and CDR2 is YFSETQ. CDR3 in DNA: TGCGCCAGCAGCTTGTACAGGTCTGGGGAAGAGACCCAGTACTTC. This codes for CASSLYRSGEETQYF. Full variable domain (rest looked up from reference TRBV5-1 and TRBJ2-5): KAGVTQTPRYLIKTRGQQVTLSCSPISGHRSVSWYQQTPGQGLQFLFEYFSETQRNKGNFPGRFSGRQFSNSRSEMNVSTLELGDSALYLCASSLYRSGEETQYFGPGTRLLVL.

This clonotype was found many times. This CDR3 reads CASSGDFSYGYTF. CDR3 in DNA: TGTGCCAGCAGTGGGGACTTCTCCTATGGCTACACCTTC. The chain links TRBV2 to TRBJ1-2; tentatively, D is TRBD1 (5 bases). Germline CDR1 reads SNHLY; CDR2 reads FYNNEI. V was pared by 4 bases and J by 4 bases, with 10 bases between. This CDR3 is 13 amino acids long.

DNA for the CDR3: TGTGCCAGCAGAACGGGAACTTGGGACACTGAAGCTTTCTTT. Amino acid sequence: CASRTGTWDTEAFF. The genes are TRBV7-2 and TRBJ1-1; D gene uncertain. Germline lookup yields CDR1 SGHTA and CDR2 FQGNSA. Trimming removed 6 bases from V and 3 bases from J, with 14 bases in between. This CDR3 region has 14 residues.

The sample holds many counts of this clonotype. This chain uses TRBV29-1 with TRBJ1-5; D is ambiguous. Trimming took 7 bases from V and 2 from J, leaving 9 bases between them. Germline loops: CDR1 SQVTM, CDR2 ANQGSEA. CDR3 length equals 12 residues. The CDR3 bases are TGCAGCGCCGGTAATGGCAATCAGCCCCAGCATTTT. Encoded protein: CSAGNGNQPQHF.

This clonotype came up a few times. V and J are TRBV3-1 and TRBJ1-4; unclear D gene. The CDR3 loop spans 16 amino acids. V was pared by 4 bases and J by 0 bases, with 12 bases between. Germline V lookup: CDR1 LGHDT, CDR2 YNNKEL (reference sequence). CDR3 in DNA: TGTGCCAGCAGCCCGGCCTGGGTTTCAACTAATGAAAAACTGTTTTTT. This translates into CASSPAWVSTNEKLFF.

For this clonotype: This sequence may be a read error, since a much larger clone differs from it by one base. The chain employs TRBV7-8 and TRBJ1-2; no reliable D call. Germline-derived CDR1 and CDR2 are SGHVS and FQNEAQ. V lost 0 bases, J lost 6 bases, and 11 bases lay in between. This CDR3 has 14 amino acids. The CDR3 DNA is TGTGCCAGCAGCTTAGCTCACCGATCCCATGGCTACACCTTC. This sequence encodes CASSLAHRSHGYTF. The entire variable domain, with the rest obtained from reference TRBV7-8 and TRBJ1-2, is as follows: GAGVSQSPRYKVAKRGQDVALRCDPISGHVSLFWYQQALGQGPEFLTYFQNEAQLDKSGLPSDRFFAERPEGSVSTLKIQRTQQEDSAVYLCASSLAHRSHGYTFGSGTRLTVV.

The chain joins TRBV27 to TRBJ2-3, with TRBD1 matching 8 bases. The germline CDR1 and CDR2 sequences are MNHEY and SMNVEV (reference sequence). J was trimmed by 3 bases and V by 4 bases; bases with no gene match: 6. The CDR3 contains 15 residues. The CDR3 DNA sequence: TGTGCCAGCAGTTCACAGGGGGTGATGACAGATACGCAGTATTTT. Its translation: CASSSQGVMTDTQYF.

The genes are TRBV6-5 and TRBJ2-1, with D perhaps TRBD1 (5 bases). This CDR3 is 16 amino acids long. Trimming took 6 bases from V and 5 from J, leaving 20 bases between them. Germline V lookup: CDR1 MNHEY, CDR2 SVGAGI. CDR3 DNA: TGTGCCAGCAGCTCAGGGTGGCAGGGCACCAACAATGAGCAGTTCTTC. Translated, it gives CASSSGWQGTNNEQFF.

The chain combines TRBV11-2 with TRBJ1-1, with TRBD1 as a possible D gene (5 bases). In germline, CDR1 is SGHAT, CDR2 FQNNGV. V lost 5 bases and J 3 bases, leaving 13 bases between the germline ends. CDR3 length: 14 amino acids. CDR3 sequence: CASSPIPGHTEAFF. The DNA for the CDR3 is TGTGCCAGCAGCCCGATACCGGGACACACTGAAGCTTTCTTT.

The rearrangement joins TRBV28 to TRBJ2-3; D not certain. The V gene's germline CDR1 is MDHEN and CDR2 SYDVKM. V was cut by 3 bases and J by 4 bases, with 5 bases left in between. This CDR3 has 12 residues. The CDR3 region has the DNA TGTGCCAGCAGTTTTTCGCCAGATACGCAGTATTTT. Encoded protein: CASSFSPDTQYF.

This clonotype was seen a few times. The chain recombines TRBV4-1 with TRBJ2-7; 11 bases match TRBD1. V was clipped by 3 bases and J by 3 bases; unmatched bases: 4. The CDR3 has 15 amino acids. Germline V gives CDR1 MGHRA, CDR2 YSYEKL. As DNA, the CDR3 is TGCGCCAGCAGCCAGGGGGACAGGGGGATCTACGAGCAGTACTTC. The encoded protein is CASSQGDRGIYEQYF.

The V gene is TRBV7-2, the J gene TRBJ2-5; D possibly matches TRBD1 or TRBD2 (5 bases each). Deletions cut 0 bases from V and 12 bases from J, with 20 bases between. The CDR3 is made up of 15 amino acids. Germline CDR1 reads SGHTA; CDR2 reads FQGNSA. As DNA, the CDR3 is TGTGCCAGCAGCTTAGCCGGGACCCAGGCGGCCTTCAAGTACTTC. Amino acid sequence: CASSLAGTQAAFKYF.

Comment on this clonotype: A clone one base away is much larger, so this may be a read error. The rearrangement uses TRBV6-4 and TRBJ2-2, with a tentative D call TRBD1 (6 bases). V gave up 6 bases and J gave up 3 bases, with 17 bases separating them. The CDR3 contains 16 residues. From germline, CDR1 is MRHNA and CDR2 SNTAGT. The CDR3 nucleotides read TGTGCCAGCAGCAAAACCTACAGGGCATACACCGGGGAGCTGTTTTTT. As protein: CASSKTYRAYTGELFF.